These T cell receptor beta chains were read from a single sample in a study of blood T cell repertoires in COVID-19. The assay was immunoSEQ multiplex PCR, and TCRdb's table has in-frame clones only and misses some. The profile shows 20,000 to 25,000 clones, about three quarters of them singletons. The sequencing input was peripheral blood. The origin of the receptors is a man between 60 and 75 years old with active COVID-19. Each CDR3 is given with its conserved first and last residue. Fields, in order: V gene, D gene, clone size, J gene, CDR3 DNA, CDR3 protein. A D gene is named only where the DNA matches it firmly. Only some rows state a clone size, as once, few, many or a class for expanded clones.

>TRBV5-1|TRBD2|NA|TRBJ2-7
TGCGCCAGCAGCTTCACCGGGACTAGCGGTAGGGAGCAGTACTTC
CASSFTGTSGREQYF
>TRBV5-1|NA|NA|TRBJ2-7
TGCGCCAGCAGCTCTCAGGGGAACAGATACGAGCAGTACTTC
CASSSQGNRYEQYF
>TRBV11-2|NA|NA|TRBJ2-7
TGTGCCAGCAGCCCCTCCGGGAACCCTGGAAGCGCCTACGAGCAGTACTTC
CASSPSGNPGSAYEQYF
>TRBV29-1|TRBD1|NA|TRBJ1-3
TGCAGCGTAAACAGGGGGTCCGGAAACACCATATATTTT
CSVNRGSGNTIYF
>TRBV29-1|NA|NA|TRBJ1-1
TGCAGCGTTGATTGGGGAGGGACTGAAGCTTTCTTT
CSVDWGGTEAFF
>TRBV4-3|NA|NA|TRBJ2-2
TGCGCCAGCAGCCCTAGCTACGGGAACACCGGGGAGCTGTTTTTT
CASSPSYGNTGELFF
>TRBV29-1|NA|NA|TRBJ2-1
TGCAGCGTTGGAAGCGTCTCCTACAATGAGCAGTTCTTC
CSVGSVSYNEQFF
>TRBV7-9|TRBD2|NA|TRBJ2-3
TGTGCCAGCAGCCCTCCGGGACTAGCGGCTGGAGATACGCAGTATTTT
CASSPPGLAAGDTQYF
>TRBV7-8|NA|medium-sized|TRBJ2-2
TGTGCCAGCAGCTTTCCAAGAGGTGACTATAACACCGGGGAGCTGTTTTTT
CASSFPRGDYNTGELFF
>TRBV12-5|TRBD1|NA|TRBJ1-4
TGTGCTAGTGGTTTAGGACAGGGAAGGGAAAAACTGTTTTTT
CASGLGQGREKLFF
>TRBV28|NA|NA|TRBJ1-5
TGTGCCAGCAGTTTACTGCTGGTGAGTATAGATAGCAATCAGCCCCAGCATTTT
CASSLLLVSIDSNQPQHF
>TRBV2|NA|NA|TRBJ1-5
TGTGCCAGCAGTGATACAGGGCAGTACCAGCCCCAGCATTTT
CASSDTGQYQPQHF
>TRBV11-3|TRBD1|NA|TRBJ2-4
TGTGCCAGCAGCACACCGACCCTGGGACAGGGGGCCAAAAACATTCAGTACTTC
CASSTPTLGQGAKNIQYF
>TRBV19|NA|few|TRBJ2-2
TGTGCCAGTAGTATAGGGCAGGTGACAACCGGGGAGCTGTTTTTT
CASSIGQVTTGELFF
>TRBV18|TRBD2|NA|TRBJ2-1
TGTGCCAGCTCGCCGGTAGCGGGAGTGTCCTACAATGAGCAGTTCTTC
CASSPVAGVSYNEQFF
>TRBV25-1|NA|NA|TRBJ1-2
TGTGCCAGCAGTGAGTCCGGACTCTATGGCTACACCTTC
CASSESGLYGYTF